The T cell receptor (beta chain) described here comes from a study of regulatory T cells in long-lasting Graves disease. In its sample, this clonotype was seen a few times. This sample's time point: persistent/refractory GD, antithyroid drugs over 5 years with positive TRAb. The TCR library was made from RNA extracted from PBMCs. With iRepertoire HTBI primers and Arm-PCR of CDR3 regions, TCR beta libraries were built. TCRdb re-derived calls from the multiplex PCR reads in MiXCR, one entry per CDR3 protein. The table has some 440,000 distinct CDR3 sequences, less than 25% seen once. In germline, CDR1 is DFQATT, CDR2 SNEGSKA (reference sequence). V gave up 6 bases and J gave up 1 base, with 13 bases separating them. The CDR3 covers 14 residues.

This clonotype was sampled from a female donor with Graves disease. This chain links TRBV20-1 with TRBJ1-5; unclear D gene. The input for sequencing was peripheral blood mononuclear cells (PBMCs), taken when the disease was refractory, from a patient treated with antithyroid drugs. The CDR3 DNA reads TGCAGTGCGAGGACCGACGGAAGCAATCAGCCCCAGCATTTT. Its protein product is CSARTDGSNQPQHF.